This passage covers 23 T cell receptor beta chains from one sample sequenced in a study of T cell repertoires in ileal Crohn's disease. The time point was: neoterminal ileum biopsy at postoperative endoscopy, about 6 months after surgery. This table comes from immunoSEQ multiplex PCR, and its TCRdb copy is limited to in-frame clones, with some not included. The sample yields about 62,000 clones, roughly 89% seen once. The sequenced sample consisted of ileal tissue. The receptors were gathered from an adult with Crohn's disease.

The J gene is TRBJ2-1, the V gene TRBV6-5; 12 bases fit TRBD2. Per the germline V gene, CDR1 is MNHEY and CDR2 is SVGAGI. This CDR3 spans 15 amino acids. Trimming cost V 8 bases and J 4 bases; bases outside gene matches: 6. The DNA of the CDR3 is TGTGCCAGCCTCTCCGGACTAGCGGGATACAATGAGCAGTTCTTC. Amino acids: CASLSGLAGYNEQFF.

V and J are TRBV30 and TRBJ1-5; D gene unclear. Germline lookup yields CDR1 GTSNPN and CDR2 SVGIG (reference sequence). The CDR3 sequence is 13 residues long. V shed 5 bases and J shed 7 bases, with 15 bases lying between them. CDR3 coding DNA: TGTGCCTGGTCCCTAGCTGGGCTCCAGCCCCAGCATTTT. Amino acids: CAWSLAGLQPQHF.

The chain uses TRBV4-2 and TRBJ1-2; D gene unclear. From germline, CDR1 is LGHNA and CDR2 YNFKEQ. The CDR3 runs 14 residues. Trimming cost V 0 bases and J 8 bases, with 13 bases left between them. As DNA, the CDR3 is TGTGCCAGCAGCCAAGATAGGGTGGGAGGCGGCTACACCTTC. This translates into CASSQDRVGGGYTF.

The V call is TRBV5-6, the J call TRBJ1-1; maybe TRBD1 (5 bases). CDR1 and CDR2 (germline): SGHDT, YYEEEE. Deletions cut 4 bases from V and 3 bases from J, with 19 bases between. This CDR3 has 16 amino acids. This chain's CDR3 is CASSPWLPGQHTEAFF. CDR3 coding DNA: TGTGCCAGCAGCCCGTGGCTGCCAGGGCAGCACACTGAAGCTTTCTTT.

The genes are TRBV6-5 and TRBJ1-6; weak D call: TRBD1 (5 bases). Per germline, CDR1 MNHEY and CDR2 SVGAGI. This CDR3 has 14 residues. Trimming pared 4 bases from V and 7 bases from J, leaving 11 bases between. DNA for the CDR3: TGTGCCAGCAGTTTTGGACACTCAAATTCACCCCTCCACTTT. Protein sequence: CASSFGHSNSPLHF.

The chain is built from TRBV10-1 and TRBJ1-1; TRBD1 agrees at 9 bases. The trim removed 8 bases at V and 5 bases at J, leaving 6 bases unmatched. Germline V gene data show CDR1 as WNHNN and CDR2 as SYGVQD (reference sequence). The CDR3 is 13 amino acids. The DNA of the CDR3 is TGCGCCAGCTCCGGGACAGGGATAACTGAAGCTTTCTTT. This codes for CASSGTGITEAFF.

The gene calls are TRBV7-9 and TRBJ2-5; a weak D match, TRBD1 (5 bases). The germline gives CDR1 SEHNR, CDR2 FQNEAQ (reference sequence). This CDR3 contains 15 residues. V was clipped by 1 base and J by 2 bases, with 11 bases between them. CDR3 DNA sequence: TGTGCCAGCAGCTTAGTGGTGGGGCCGCAAGAGACCCAGTACTTC. Its translation: CASSLVVGPQETQYF.

The rearrangement uses TRBV4-2 and TRBJ2-3, with D tentatively TRBD1 (5 bases). Deletions cut 6 bases from V and 5 bases from J, with 18 bases between. CDR3 length equals 15 residues. CDR1 LGHNA and CDR2 YNFKEQ come from the germline V gene. CDR3 nucleotide sequence: TGTGCCAGCAGACGCCTGGACACACCTCAAGATACGCAGTATTTT. Translation: CASRRLDTPQDTQYF.

V and J are TRBV5-6 and TRBJ1-3, with unresolved D. Trimming removed 4 bases at V and 0 bases at J, with 11 bases between. The germline CDR1 and CDR2 sequences are SGHDT and YYEEEE. There are 15 residues in the CDR3. The CDR3 loop is CASSTGSFSGNTIYF. In DNA form, the CDR3 reads TGTGCCAGCAGCACGGGTTCGTTCTCTGGAAACACCATATATTTT. The whole variable domain, filled in from reference TRBV5-6 and TRBJ1-3, reads DAGVTQSPTHLIKTRGQQVTLRCSPKSGHDTVSWYQQALGQGPQFIFQYYEEEERQRGNFPDRFSGHQFPNYSSELNVNALLLGDSALYLCASSTGSFSGNTIYFGEGSWLTVV.

This chain links TRBV15 with TRBJ1-2; no firm D call. Trimming shortened V by 0 bases and J by 3 bases, and 8 bases separated the two germline ends. This CDR3 contains 14 residues. CDR1 is LNHNV, CDR2 YYDKDF, per germline (reference sequence). As DNA, the CDR3 is TGTGCCACCAGCAGAGATTTCGGTGACTATGGCTACACCTTC. This codes for CATSRDFGDYGYTF.

V gene TRBV7-2 combines with J gene TRBJ2-7, with D maybe TRBD2 (5 bases). Germline lookup yields CDR1 SGHTA and CDR2 FQGNSA. CDR3 length equals 12 residues. The V end lost 5 bases, the J end lost 6 bases, and 11 bases lay between the germline ends. Here the CDR3 DNA reads TGTGCCAGCAGCCATAGCGTATTCGAGCAGTACTTC. Its protein is CASSHSVFEQYF. The variable domain in full, with the rest retrieved from reference TRBV7-2 and TRBJ2-7, is GAGVSQSPSNKVTEKGKDVELRCDPISGHTALYWYRQSLGQGLEFLIYFQGNSAPDKSGLPSDRFSAERTGGSVSTLTIQRTQQEDSAVYLCASSHSVFEQYFGPGTRLTVT.

The V call is TRBV5-1, the J call TRBJ1-1, with a possible D match to TRBD1 (6 bases). V lost 7 bases, J lost 8 bases, and 12 bases lay in between. The CDR3 is made up of 11 amino acids. Germline V gene data show CDR1 as SGHRS and CDR2 as YFSETQ. CDR3 sequence reads: CASGSGGEAFF. CDR3 DNA: TGCGCCAGCGGGTCGGGGGGCGAAGCTTTCTTT.

This sequence joins TRBV6-1 and TRBJ1-1, with D unresolved. The CDR3 is 13 residues long. CDR1 and CDR2 (germline): MNHNS, SASEGT. The V and J ends lost 4 bases and 0 bases respectively, with 6 bases between them. CDR3 sequence reads: CASSGGMNTEAFF. In DNA form, the CDR3 reads TGTGCCAGCAGTGGAGGAATGAACACTGAAGCTTTCTTT.

The gene calls are TRBV28 and TRBJ2-2, with 11 bases aligning to TRBD2. There are 13 residues in the CDR3. From germline, CDR1 is MDHEN and CDR2 SYDVKM. The V gene end was trimmed by 6 bases and the J gene end by 13 bases; junction bases not matched to a gene: 7. CDR3: CASRTSGVLGLFF. In DNA form, the CDR3 reads TGTGCCAGCAGGACTAGCGGGGTTTTGGGGCTGTTTTTT.

The chain employs TRBV9 and TRBJ2-5; TRBD2 matches at 9 bases. CDR1 and CDR2 from the germline V gene are SGDLS and YYNGEE. The V and J ends lost 4 bases and 3 bases, in that order; junction bases with no gene match: 4. The CDR3 loop spans 14 amino acids. In DNA form, the CDR3 reads TGTGCCAGCAGCCCGATAGCGGGGGAAGAGACCCAGTACTTC. It specifies CASSPIAGEETQYF.

This sequence joins TRBV7-3 and TRBJ2-7, with 10 bases that match TRBD2. J was trimmed by 2 bases and V by 5 bases; bases with no gene match: 6. This CDR3 has 15 amino acids. Germline V gene data show CDR1 as SGHTA and CDR2 as FQGTGA. CDR3 amino acids: CASSGGTSVPYEQYF. The CDR3 bases are TGTGCCAGCAGCGGGGGGACTAGCGTACCCTACGAGCAGTACTTC.

CDR3 nucleotide sequence: TGCGCCAGCAGTGAGCCCTTGCGGGTATACAATGAGCAGTTCTTC. Residues: CASSEPLRVYNEQFF. The rearrangement links TRBV10-2 to TRBJ2-1; D possibly corresponds to TRBD2 (5 bases). Deletions cut 2 bases from V and 4 bases from J, with 12 bases between. The CDR3 has 15 amino acids. Per germline, CDR1 WSHSY and CDR2 SAAADI.

The chain combines TRBV30 with TRBJ2-1, with a tentative D call TRBD2 (6 bases). Germline V lookup: CDR1 GTSNPN, CDR2 SVGIG (reference sequence). The CDR3 is made up of 15 amino acids. V gave up 0 bases and J gave up 8 bases, with 17 bases separating them. The CDR3 DNA reads TGTGCCTGGAGTGTAGTATCTAGCCGGAGGGATGAGCAGTTCTTC. This gives the protein CAWSVVSSRRDEQFF. The whole variable domain, filled in from reference TRBV30 and TRBJ2-1, reads SQTIHQWPATLVQPVGSPLSLECTVEGTSNPNLYWYRQAAGRGLQLLFYSVGIGQISSEVPQNLSASRPQDRQFILSSKKLLLSDSGFYLCAWSVVSSRRDEQFFGPGTRLTVL.

The chain employs TRBV5-4 and TRBJ1-5; a weak D match, TRBD1 (5 bases). Germline V gene data show CDR1 as SGHNT and CDR2 as YYREEE (reference sequence). The CDR3 length is 12 residues. Between the trimmed V and J ends, which lost 0 bases and 9 bases, there was a span of 7 bases. The CDR3 DNA is TGTGCCAGCAGCTTGGAAAGGGGGCCCCAGCATTTT. It translates to CASSLERGPQHF.

The chain recombines TRBV7-9 with TRBJ2-4; weak D call: TRBD2 (7 bases). V lost 6 bases to trimming and J lost 4 bases, with 13 bases between them. The CDR3 length is 14 residues. Germline V gene lookup returns CDR1 SEHNR and CDR2 FQNEAQ (reference sequence). The DNA of the CDR3 is TGTGCCAGCAGAGGGGGAGGGCCGAAAAACATTCAGTACTTC. The encoded protein is CASRGGGPKNIQYF. The full variable domain, with the rest looked up from reference TRBV7-9 and TRBJ2-4, is DTGVSQNPRHKITKRGQNVTFRCDPISEHNRLYWYRQTLGQGPEFLTYFQNEAQLEKSRLLSDRFSAERPKGSFSTLEIQRTEQGDSAMYLCASRGGGPKNIQYFGAGTRLSVL.

The V call is TRBV19, the J call TRBJ1-5; 11 positions agree with TRBD1. J gave up 4 bases and V 5 bases, and 4 bases lay outside the gene matches. The CDR3 loop spans 15 amino acids. Per germline, CDR1 LNHDA and CDR2 SQIVND (reference sequence). The CDR3 loop reads CASSPGQGDNQPQHF. CDR3 DNA sequence: TGTGCCAGTAGTCCGGGACAGGGGGATAATCAGCCCCAGCATTTT.

This chain joins TRBV6-6 and TRBJ2-2; D possibly corresponds to TRBD1 (6 bases). CDR3 size: 16 residues. V was cut by 0 bases and J by 1 base, with 9 bases left in between. Germline V lookup: CDR1 MNHNY, CDR2 SVGAGI (reference sequence). CDR3 nucleotide sequence: TGTGCCAGCAGTTACTCGACCAGGGGGAACACCGGGGAGCTGTTTTTT. Residues: CASSYSTRGNTGELFF.

The sample holds one count of this clone. The chain is built from TRBV5-1 and TRBJ1-1, with a weak D call TRBD1 (5 bases). V was clipped by 1 base and J by 6 bases, with 10 bases between them. Germline CDR1 SGHRS, CDR2 YFSETQ. CDR3 length equals 13 residues. The CDR3 DNA reads TGCGCCAGCAGCTTGCAGGGTCCGGCTGAAGCTTTCTTT. It translates to CASSLQGPAEAFF.